The clone carrying this TCR beta chain was seen only a few times. This sample stems from a study of blood T cells in healthy people across ages. The sample, approximately 11 milliliters of peripheral blood, was drawn from each donor. Each sample yielded at least 6 million isolated PBMCs. Per sample, no less than 5 micrograms of total RNA were extracted. It was with a sample-barcoded 5' primer and a J-beta primer mix that a second PCR of roughly 6 to 11 cycles was run. Each cDNA molecule was tagged by a template-switch adaptor with 12 random nucleotides. TCRdb recomputed calls from the 5' RACE reads with MiXCR, one row per CDR3 protein. The sample holds hundreds of thousands of distinct CDR3 sequences, 32% seen once. Germline CDR1 reads LGHDT; CDR2 reads YNNKEL (reference sequence). Trimming shortened V by 3 bases and J by 9 bases, and 12 bases separated the two germline ends. The CDR3 has 13 residues.

The sequenced sample was blood. The origin of this receptor is a woman older than 75 in good health. The J gene is TRBJ2-1, the V gene TRBV3-1; maybe TRBD2 (5 bases). CDR3 nucleotide sequence: TGTGCCAGCAGCCAGGGAAGGACTGGTGAGCAGTTCTTC. Translation gives CASSQGRTGEQFF.